The rows below give T cell receptor beta chains drawn from one sample of a study of PD-L1 blockade in urothelial cancer. Profiling relied on immunoSEQ multiplex PCR, and the TCRdb table lists in-frame clones only, not all of them. The sample contains some 30,000 clones, about 87% of which appear only once. This material consisted of PBMCs, taken around atezolizumab (anti-PD-L1) treatment. These receptors came from a man in his fifties with urothelial cancer. Both conserved end residues are part of each CDR3. The order of the fields is J gene, D gene, V gene, clone size, CDR3 DNA, CDR3 protein. A D gene is named only where the DNA matches it firmly. Clone size is given for some rows only: seen once, a few or many times, or a class if the clone is expanded.

TRBJ1-2	TRBD1	TRBV15	few	TGTGCCACCAGCGTCCGTACGACAGGGTATGGCTACACCTTC	CATSVRTTGYGYTF
TRBJ2-7	TRBD2	TRBV4-3	.	TGCGCCAGCAGCCAAGCACTAGCGCCGAGCTCCTACGAGCAGTACTTC	CASSQALAPSSYEQYF
TRBJ2-1	TRBD2	TRBV19	.	TGTGCCAGTAGGACACTAGCGGGGTACAATGAGCAGTTCTTC	CASRTLAGYNEQFF
TRBJ2-3	TRBD2	TRBV28	.	TGTGCCAGCCCGCCCGGGACTAGCTATAGCACAGATACGCAGTATTTT	CASPPGTSYSTDTQYF
TRBJ2-3	.	TRBV30	.	TGTGCCTGGAAGCGGCGGTTCACAGATACGCAGTATTTT	CAWKRRFTDTQYF
TRBJ2-7	.	TRBV13	.	TGTGCCAGCAGCATCTTCAGGGGAAGTGAGCAGTACTTC	CASSIFRGSEQYF
TRBJ2-7	.	TRBV5-1	.	TGCGCCAGCAGCTCCGACAGTTACTCCTACGAGCAGTACTTC	CASSSDSYSYEQYF
TRBJ1-2	.	TRBV28	.	TGTGCCAGCAGTATCCTACAGGGCTCTGGCTACACCTTC	CASSILQGSGYTF
TRBJ2-3	.	TRBV6-5	.	TGTGCCAGCAGTTACGCGCCTCGGGGAAAAGATACGCAGTATTTT	CASSYAPRGKDTQYF
TRBJ2-3	TRBD2	TRBV19	.	TGTGCCACAGCGGGAAGTGGGACAGATACGCAGTATTTT	CATAGSGTDTQYF
TRBJ2-5	.	TRBV11-3	.	TGTGCCAGCAGCCCTCCTGTCGGGGAACCTTGGTGCTGGAGGGAGACCCAGTACTTC	CASSPPVGEPWCWRETQYF
TRBJ1-3	TRBD1	TRBV7-9	.	TGTGCCAGCAGCCCCCGGGACGGGACAGCCTCTGGAAACACCATATATTTT	CASSPRDGTASGNTIYF
TRBJ2-2	.	TRBV11-3	once	TGTGCCAGCAGCTTGGGGCTAGGTGGCACCGGGGAGCTGTTTTTT	CASSLGLGGTGELFF
TRBJ1-3	.	TRBV6-1	.	TGTGCCAGCAGTACCGCGGGGGCCATATATTTT	CASSTAGAIYF
TRBJ2-7	TRBD2	TRBV30	.	TGTGCCTGGAGTGTATGGAGGGGGGTAGCGGGATACGAGCAGTACTTC	CAWSVWRGVAGYEQYF
TRBJ2-7	TRBD1	TRBV11-2	.	TGTGCCAGCAGCTTAGGGGGCGGGCCAGGGGGATCCTACGAGCAGTACTTC	CASSLGGGPGGSYEQYF
TRBJ2-5	.	TRBV7-6	.	TGTGCCAGCAGCTTAGTGGGGGGGGGCGGAGAGACCCAGTACTTC	CASSLVGGGGETQYF
TRBJ2-1	TRBD2	TRBV7-2	.	TGTGCCAGCAGCTTAGTGGTTAGCGGGAGCAATGAGCAGTTCTTC	CASSLVVSGSNEQFF
TRBJ2-3	TRBD2	TRBV7-8	.	TGTGCCAGCAGCTTTCTTAGCGGGAGCCCAGATACGCAGTATTTT	CASSFLSGSPDTQYF
TRBJ2-2	.	TRBV9	.	TGTGCCAGCAGCGCCTCGGGTACCGGGGAGCTGTTTTTT	CASSASGTGELFF